This T cell receptor (beta chain) is drawn from a study of PD-L1 blockade in urothelial cancer. Study details: Blood samples had a median of approximately 150,000 T cells.

This clone was detected only once. V lost 2 bases to trimming and J lost 8 bases; unmatched junction nucleotides: 6. The V gene's germline CDR1 is SGHRS and CDR2 YFSETQ. CDR3 length: 14 amino acids. The table came from immunoSEQ multiplex PCR; TCRdb's copy has only in-frame clones and leaves some out. The sample comprises 56,000 or so clones, 85% to 90% of which are singletons, and 15% to 19% rests with the top ten. Described time point: pretreatment peripheral blood. Each patient gave between 1 and 8 samples, pretreatment and on-treatment. This sample comprised PBMCs, obtained around atezolizumab (anti-PD-L1) treatment. The receptor's source is a man aged 70-80 years with urothelial cancer. The chain combines TRBV5-1 with TRBJ1-4, with TRBD1 matching 7 bases. The CDR3 bases are TGCGCCAGCAGCTTTGGGCAGGGGGGCGAAAAACTGTTTTTT. Its translation is CASSFGQGGEKLFF.